The 25 T cell receptor beta chains reported below all come from one sample, sequenced in a study of T cells after yellow fever vaccination. TCRdb re-called the 5' RACE reads through MiXCR, storing one row per CDR3 protein. The table shows roughly 30,000 distinct CDR3 sequences, with about 6% occurring only once. Sequencing used PBMCs, either bulk or a sorted T-cell subset (CD4+, CD8+, memory, or dextramer-sorted; not recorded which), obtained on the day of the yellow fever booster vaccination. All receptors derive from a man aged 25-45 years who received the YFV17D yellow fever vaccine.

This clonotype has at least ten counts. This rearrangement joins TRBV20-1 to TRBJ1-4; 7 bases agree with TRBD1. The CDR3 is made up of 14 amino acids. V gave up 3 bases and J gave up 7 bases; unmatched junction bases: 8. Looked up from germline, CDR1 is DFQATT and CDR2 is SNEGSKA (reference sequence). The CDR3 nucleotides read TGCAGTGCTAGGACAGGGAGAGATAGTGAAAAACTGTTTTTT. It codes for CSARTGRDSEKLFF.

This clonotype was seen at least ten times. The rearrangement links TRBV11-2 to TRBJ2-7; 7 bases line up with TRBD2. The CDR3 consists of 19 residues. From germline, CDR1 is SGHAT and CDR2 FQNNGV. V trimming: 1 base; J trimming: 5 bases; junction bases outside the gene matches: 20. The CDR3 DNA reads as TGTGCCAGCAGCTTAGTAGTTAAGACTAGCCGCTATCAGGTCAACGAGCAGTACTTC. Translated: CASSLVVKTSRYQVNEQYF.

This clonotype ranks as medium-sized. J is TRBJ2-1 and V is TRBV12-5; D not certain. Germline V lookup: CDR1 LGHNT, CDR2 FRNRAP. The CDR3 covers 12 residues. Deletions cut 2 bases from V and 8 bases from J, with 7 bases between. This chain's CDR3 is CASGLWHYEQFF. The CDR3 coding sequence is TGTGCTAGTGGTTTGTGGCATTATGAGCAGTTCTTC.

The sample holds a few counts of this clonotype. The chain uses TRBV28 and TRBJ1-5; 8 bases match TRBD1. The CDR3 contains 17 residues. V trimming: 5 bases; J trimming: 6 bases; junction bases outside the gene matches: 15. Germline CDR1 is MDHEN and CDR2 is SYDVKM. The CDR3 region is CASSPHPSGGWAQPQHF. In DNA, the CDR3 is TGTGCCAGCAGTCCTCACCCCTCAGGGGGCTGGGCTCAGCCCCAGCATTTT.

This clonotype was recorded a few times. The chain joins TRBV6-1 to TRBJ2-2; TRBD1 agrees at 12 bases. The V segment lost 6 bases and the J segment 7 bases; nucleotides outside the gene matches: 3. Per germline, CDR1 MNHNS and CDR2 SASEGT. This CDR3 has 14 residues. The CDR3, as DNA: TGTGCCAGCAGGGGACAGGGGGCGGTCGGGGAGCTGTTTTTT. It is translated as CASRGQGAVGELFF.

The V call is TRBV12-3 or TRBV12-4, the J call TRBJ2-5, with 13 bases matching TRBD2. After removal of 6 bases from V and 2 bases from J, the junction contained 3 bases not matched to a gene. This CDR3 is built from 15 residues. As DNA, the CDR3 is TGTGCCAGCAGGGAGGGACTAGCGGGACAAGAGACCCAGTACTTC. This gives the protein CASREGLAGQETQYF.

This clonotype appeared many times. The rearrangement joins TRBV11-2 to TRBJ2-3; D unresolved. The germline V gene has CDR1 SGHAT and CDR2 FQNNGV. V lost 0 bases and J 3 bases, leaving 7 bases between the germline ends. CDR3 size: 14 residues. The CDR3 coding sequence is TGTGCCAGCAGCTTAGATATGGGAACAGATACGCAGTATTTT. It translates to CASSLDMGTDTQYF.

The rearrangement links TRBV7-8 to TRBJ1-3; no firm D call. V was pared by 9 bases and J by 2 bases, with 14 bases between. Germline values: CDR1 SGHVS, CDR2 FQNEAQ. This CDR3 is built from 14 residues. CDR3 residues: CASCRRDPGNTIYF. The CDR3 bases are TGTGCCAGTTGTCGCAGAGACCCTGGAAACACCATATATTTT.

This clonotype was observed at least ten times. This chain links TRBV5-1 with TRBJ2-3, with 8 positions matching TRBD1. Trimming removed 5 bases from V and 2 bases from J; junction bases left unmatched: 7. Germline V CDR1 and CDR2: SGHRS, YFSETQ. CDR3 length: 15 amino acids. CDR3 amino acids: CASRPPTGATDTQYF. The DNA of the CDR3 is TGCGCCAGCAGACCCCCGACAGGGGCCACAGATACGCAGTATTTT.

The table lists this clonotype with a few counts. The chain couples TRBV7-9 to TRBJ1-4; 8 bases match TRBD1. Germline CDR1 SEHNR, CDR2 FQNEAQ (reference sequence). Trimming removed 5 bases from V and 13 bases from J; junction bases left unmatched: 15. The CDR3 sequence is 15 residues long. The CDR3 DNA reads as TGTGCCAGCAGCCTATCGGACAGGGTGGGATTAGGACTGTTTTTT. It is translated as CASSLSDRVGLGLFF.

J is TRBJ2-5 and V is TRBV9, with 7 bases identical to TRBD1. V dropped 4 bases and J dropped 4; count of bases not matched to a gene: 7. CDR3 length: 14 residues. CDR1 SGDLS and CDR2 YYNGEE come from the germline V gene. In nucleotides, the CDR3 is TGTGCCAGCAGCCCCGGGACAGCAATAGAGACCCAGTACTTC. Encoded protein: CASSPGTAIETQYF.

In this sample, this clonotype turned up many times. The CDR3 sequence is CASSQRQLARSSYNEQFF. In nucleotides, the CDR3 is TGCGCCAGCAGCCAGCGCCAACTAGCGCGTAGCTCCTACAATGAGCAGTTCTTC. The chain joins TRBV4-3 to TRBJ2-1, with TRBD2 matching 7 bases. The ends lost 3 bases at V and 0 bases at J; junction bases unmatched: 11. CDR3 length equals 18 residues. Germline V lookup: CDR1 LGHNA, CDR2 YSLEER.

This clonotype was seen repeatedly, ten times or more. The chain joins TRBV6-1 to TRBJ2-5; D gene ambiguous. Trimming cost V 7 bases and J 5 bases, with 17 bases left between them. From germline, CDR1 is MNHNS and CDR2 SASEGT. The CDR3 totals 14 residues. The CDR3 here is CASTELMSLETQYF. DNA for the CDR3: TGTGCCAGCACCGAGCTTATGTCATTGGAGACCCAGTACTTC.

This clonotype was found a few times. The V call is TRBV5-4, the J call TRBJ2-2; 11 bases agree with TRBD2. Germline CDR1 SGHNT, CDR2 YYREEE (reference sequence). There are 15 residues in the CDR3. The trim removed 5 bases at V and 6 bases at J, leaving 6 bases unmatched. CDR3 amino acids: CASSLLAGASGELFF. CDR3 nucleotide sequence: TGTGCCAGCAGTTTACTAGCGGGAGCATCCGGGGAGCTGTTTTTT. Complete variable domain (other parts from reference TRBV5-4 and TRBJ2-2): ETGVTQSPTHLIKTRGQQVTLRCSSQSGHNTVSWYQQALGQGPQFIFQYYREEENGRGNFPPRFSGLQFPNYSSELNVNALELDDSALYLCASSLLAGASGELFFGEGSRLTVL.

This clonotype was recorded at least ten times. The V call is TRBV11-2, the J call TRBJ2-7; possibly TRBD2 for D (5 bases). The CDR3 runs 16 residues. V was clipped by 3 bases and J by 1 base, with 16 bases between them. CDR1 is SGHAT, CDR2 FQNNGV, per germline. The CDR3 nucleotides are TGTGCCAGCAGCTTCCTCCGCGGGCGGACGTCCTACGAGCAGTACTTC. It is translated as CASSFLRGRTSYEQYF.

The V call is TRBV12-3 or TRBV12-4, the J call TRBJ2-6, with 7 bases lining up with TRBD1. J gave up 4 bases and V 5 bases, and 5 bases lay outside the gene matches. The CDR3 totals 15 residues. This CDR3 reads CASSGQVLGANVLTF. The CDR3 nucleotides read TGTGCCAGCAGTGGACAGGTCCTCGGGGCCAACGTCCTGACTTTC.

This clonotype was recorded many times. The chain has TRBV18 and TRBJ2-3; possible D gene TRBD2, 6 bases. The CDR3 length is 14 residues. In germline, CDR1 is KGHSH, CDR2 LQKENI. The ends were cut back, 7 bases at V and 1 base at J, with 12 bases in the middle. The CDR3, as DNA: TGTGCCAGCTATGAGGCGGGGCGCACAGATACGCAGTATTTT. Protein: CASYEAGRTDTQYF.

The chain couples TRBV19 to TRBJ2-7, with unresolved D. This CDR3 has 13 residues. V gave up 4 bases and J gave up 5 bases, with 12 bases separating them. CDR1 is LNHDA, CDR2 SQIVND, per germline (reference sequence). CDR3 DNA: TGTGCCAGTAGTAGCGCCGGGTTCGACGAGCAGTACTTC. Protein sequence: CASSSAGFDEQYF.

There are many counts of this clonotype. The gene calls are TRBV3-1 and TRBJ2-2, with TRBD1 matching 9 bases. Trimming took 5 bases from V and 5 from J; bases not matched to a gene: 6. The CDR3 runs 15 residues. Looked up from germline, CDR1 is LGHDT and CDR2 is YNNKEL (reference sequence). The CDR3 coding sequence is TGTGCCAGCAGCTTACAGGGGGCAAGTACCGGGGAGCTGTTTTTT. This encodes CASSLQGASTGELFF.

This chain joins TRBV5-1 and TRBJ2-5; 9 nucleotides align to TRBD2. Trimming removed 1 base from V and 3 bases from J; junction bases left unmatched: 7. The CDR3 consists of 16 residues. Germline CDR1 SGHRS, CDR2 YFSETQ. The CDR3 DNA follows: TGCGCCAGCAGCTTGCAGAGTCGGACTAGCGAAGAGACCCAGTACTTC. This translates into CASSLQSRTSEETQYF.

This clonotype was seen only a few times. This chain joins TRBV20-1 and TRBJ2-7; no firm D call. Germline assignment: CDR1 DFQATT and CDR2 SNEGSKA (reference sequence). CDR3 length equals 13 residues. Trimming left V 7 bases short and J 1 base short, with 14 bases between. CDR3 coding DNA: TGCAGTGGAGTCAACACTCAGTCCTACGAGCAGTACTTC. Translating it yields CSGVNTQSYEQYF.

This clonotype was seen ten or more times. The J gene is TRBJ2-1, the V gene TRBV12-3 or TRBV12-4, with unresolved D. Trimming took 5 bases from V and 0 from J, leaving 14 bases between them. This CDR3 contains 16 residues. The CDR3 loop reads CASSPKTESSYNEQFF. The CDR3 nucleotides are TGTGCCAGCAGTCCGAAGACGGAAAGCTCCTACAATGAGCAGTTCTTC.

The chain's CDR3 is CSASSTGFYEQYF. Here the CDR3 DNA reads TGCAGTGCTAGCTCCACAGGGTTTTACGAGCAGTACTTC. The chain is built from TRBV20-1 and TRBJ2-7, with D perhaps TRBD1 (6 bases). This CDR3 contains 13 residues. Trimming removed 3 bases at V and 4 bases at J, with 13 bases between. Germline V gene sequence: CDR1 DFQATT, CDR2 SNEGSKA (reference sequence).

Within the sample, this clonotype is medium-sized. The chain has TRBV7-2 and TRBJ2-1; 7 bases are shared with TRBD2. The CDR3 is 15 residues long. Germline values: CDR1 SGHTA, CDR2 FQGNSA. Trimming took 1 base from V and 4 from J; bases not matched to a gene: 4. CDR3 nucleotides: TGTGCCAGCAGCTTAGGTGCTAGCGGTTACAATGAGCAGTTCTTC. It translates to CASSLGASGYNEQFF. Complete variable domain (other parts from reference TRBV7-2 and TRBJ2-1): GAGVSQSPSNKVTEKGKDVELRCDPISGHTALYWYRQSLGQGLEFLIYFQGNSAPDKSGLPSDRFSAERTGGSVSTLTIQRTQQEDSAVYLCASSLGASGYNEQFFGPGTRLTVL.

This clonotype was seen repeatedly, ten times or more. The chain is built from TRBV29-1 and TRBJ1-2; no firm D call. The germline V and J ends were trimmed by 4 bases and 6 bases, with 6 bases remaining between them. The V gene's germline CDR1 is SQVTM and CDR2 ANQGSEA. The CDR3 extends over 10 amino acids. The CDR3 spells CSVARDGYTF. Written as DNA, the CDR3 is TGCAGCGTTGCCCGGGATGGCTACACCTTC.